Listed below are T cell receptor beta chains from one sample, sequenced in a study of STAT5B mutations in CD4+ large granular lymphocyte leukemia. Libraries were prepared by immunoSEQ multiplex PCR; TCRdb keeps only in-frame clonotypes and omits some of them. The sample shows about 20,000 clones, around 78% of them seen only once. Sequencing was carried out using CD4+ T cells from blood buffy coats. The receptors stem from a human donor in good health. CDR3s include the opening cysteine and the closing phenylalanine or tryptophan.

v_gene: TRBV7-2
j_gene: TRBJ1-5
CDR3aa: CASSLGVRGGAGQPQHF

v_gene: TRBV28
j_gene: TRBJ2-1
CDR3aa: CASSLPYWQQFF

v_gene: TRBV30
j_gene: TRBJ2-5
CDR3aa: CAWRGEETQYF

v_gene: TRBV7-9
j_gene: TRBJ2-2
CDR3aa: CASSPLPVRAGELFF

v_gene: TRBV11-2
j_gene: TRBJ2-2
CDR3aa: CASSPLGQVPGELFF

v_gene: TRBV30
j_gene: TRBJ1-2
CDR3aa: CAWTYRGRNYGYTF

v_gene: TRBV19
j_gene: TRBJ2-6
CDR3aa: CASSNRGAGANVLTF

v_gene: TRBV5-1
j_gene: TRBJ1-1
CDR3aa: CASSLLGGPATEAFF

v_gene: TRBV15
j_gene: TRBJ2-3
CDR3aa: CATSSAGLAGGLTQYF

v_gene: TRBV19
j_gene: TRBJ1-2
CDR3aa: CASSDRPADPYTF

v_gene: TRBV2
j_gene: TRBJ1-3
CDR3aa: CASSFQGVDSGNTIYF

v_gene: TRBV7-2
j_gene: NA
CDR3aa: CATLALRRALSYEQYF

v_gene: TRBV28
j_gene: TRBJ2-1
CDR3aa: CASSIRDGAYNEQFF

v_gene: TRBV6-6
j_gene: TRBJ1-1
CDR3aa: CASSSVGGGTEAFF

v_gene: TRBV15
j_gene: TRBJ2-1
CDR3aa: CATSGRILAGGGEQFF

v_gene: TRBV7-2
j_gene: TRBJ2-2
CDR3aa: CASRPTSVTGELFF

v_gene: TRBV7-9
j_gene: TRBJ1-4
CDR3aa: CASGLGANEKLFF

v_gene: TRBV28
j_gene: TRBJ2-7
CDR3aa: CASSLTGTSGLEYF

v_gene: TRBV10-3
j_gene: TRBJ2-2
CDR3aa: CAISPGGGTGNTGELFF

v_gene: TRBV5-1
j_gene: TRBJ1-1
CDR3aa: CASSSTMNTEAFF

v_gene: TRBV5-1
j_gene: TRBJ2-7
CDR3aa: CASSLLRGQNEQYF

v_gene: TRBV27
j_gene: TRBJ1-1
CDR3aa: CASKFKTEAFF

v_gene: TRBV6-5
j_gene: TRBJ1-2
CDR3aa: CASSYSRGSNYGYTF

v_gene: TRBV2
j_gene: TRBJ2-3
CDR3aa: CASNRWGSTDTQYF

v_gene: TRBV27
j_gene: TRBJ2-6
CDR3aa: CASSLSKGHRRPGANVLTF

v_gene: TRBV7-8
j_gene: TRBJ1-5
CDR3aa: CASTAGWGNSNQPQHF

v_gene: TRBV6-1
j_gene: TRBJ2-6
CDR3aa: CASTFNSGANVLTF

v_gene: TRBV25-1
j_gene: TRBJ2-7
CDR3aa: CASSPGTSGRAGYEQYF

v_gene: TRBV6-4
j_gene: TRBJ1-1
CDR3aa: CASRDGDRNTEAFF

v_gene: TRBV19
j_gene: TRBJ2-4
CDR3aa: CATQSPGDKNIQYF

v_gene: TRBV19
j_gene: TRBJ1-1
CDR3aa: CASSNQGAGAEAFF

v_gene: TRBV4-1
j_gene: TRBJ2-7
CDR3aa: CASSQEATGSRQYF

v_gene: TRBV7-2
j_gene: TRBJ1-5
CDR3aa: CASSFGNSNQPQHF

v_gene: TRBV30
j_gene: TRBJ1-1
CDR3aa: CAKRQEWNTEAFF

v_gene: TRBV28
j_gene: TRBJ2-7
CDR3aa: CASRGAGTVSYEQYF

v_gene: TRBV27
j_gene: TRBJ2-7
CDR3aa: CASSRAGGSLEQYF

v_gene: TRBV4-2
j_gene: TRBJ2-7
CDR3aa: CASSQLGVGASYEQYF

v_gene: TRBV2
j_gene: TRBJ2-3
CDR3aa: CASSGAGGTDTQYF

v_gene: TRBV27
j_gene: TRBJ2-2
CDR3aa: CASSPLQAGELFF

v_gene: TRBV28
j_gene: TRBJ2-1
CDR3aa: CASSLGQVAYNEQFF

v_gene: TRBV7-2
j_gene: TRBJ1-2
CDR3aa: CASSPSMGNYGYTF

v_gene: TRBV9
j_gene: TRBJ2-3
CDR3aa: CASSRLGGMGTDTQYF

v_gene: TRBV25-1
j_gene: TRBJ2-6
CDR3aa: CASSGGRTAGANVLTF

v_gene: TRBV6-5
j_gene: TRBJ2-3
CDR3aa: CASSYTKGADTQYF

v_gene: TRBV28
j_gene: TRBJ1-5
CDR3aa: CASKDGVDQPQHF